This T cell receptor beta chain was profiled in a study of blood T cell repertoires in COVID-19. For the study at large: Samples representing acute and convalescent COVID-19 were sourced from the United States, Italy and Spain. T cells, B-cell-depleted T cells, or PBMCs provided the cDNA or gDNA that served as material.

V shed 5 bases and J shed 0 bases, with 8 bases lying between them. The germline gives CDR1 LGHNA, CDR2 YNFKEQ. The CDR3 is 15 amino acids. Per the original methods: Using reference gene primer amplification, nucleated cell counts were estimated. The table came from immunoSEQ multiplex PCR; TCRdb's copy has only in-frame clones and leaves some out. The V and J calls and the clone size are those of that table, but D and trimming were determined from the DNA. This table holds about 89,000 clones, just under 85% found once. Source material: peripheral blood. The origin of this receptor is a man aged 65-85 years with acute or convalescent COVID-19. The rearrangement links TRBV4-2 to TRBJ2-6, with D perhaps matching TRBD2 (5 bases). In nucleotides, the CDR3 is TGTGCCAGCAGCTCTGAGGGCTCTGGGGCCAACGTCCTGACTTTC. Its protein is CASSSEGSGANVLTF.